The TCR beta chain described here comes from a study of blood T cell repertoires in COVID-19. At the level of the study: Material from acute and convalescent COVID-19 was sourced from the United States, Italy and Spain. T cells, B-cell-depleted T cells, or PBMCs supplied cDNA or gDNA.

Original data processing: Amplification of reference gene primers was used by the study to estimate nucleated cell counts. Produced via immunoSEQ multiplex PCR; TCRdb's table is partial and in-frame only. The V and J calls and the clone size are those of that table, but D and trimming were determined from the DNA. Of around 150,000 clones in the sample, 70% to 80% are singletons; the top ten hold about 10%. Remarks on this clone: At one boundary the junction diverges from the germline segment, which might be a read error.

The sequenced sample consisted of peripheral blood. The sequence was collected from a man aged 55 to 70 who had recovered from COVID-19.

In DNA, the CDR3 is TGTGCTAGCAGCTTACAAGCGGCCAGCTCCTACAATGAGCAGTTCTTC. The encoded protein is CASSLQAASSYNEQFF. The genes are TRBV7-7 and TRBJ2-1; the D gene is possibly TRBD2 (5 bases). CDR1 SSHAT and CDR2 FNYEAQ come from the germline V gene (reference sequence). The CDR3 totals 16 residues.